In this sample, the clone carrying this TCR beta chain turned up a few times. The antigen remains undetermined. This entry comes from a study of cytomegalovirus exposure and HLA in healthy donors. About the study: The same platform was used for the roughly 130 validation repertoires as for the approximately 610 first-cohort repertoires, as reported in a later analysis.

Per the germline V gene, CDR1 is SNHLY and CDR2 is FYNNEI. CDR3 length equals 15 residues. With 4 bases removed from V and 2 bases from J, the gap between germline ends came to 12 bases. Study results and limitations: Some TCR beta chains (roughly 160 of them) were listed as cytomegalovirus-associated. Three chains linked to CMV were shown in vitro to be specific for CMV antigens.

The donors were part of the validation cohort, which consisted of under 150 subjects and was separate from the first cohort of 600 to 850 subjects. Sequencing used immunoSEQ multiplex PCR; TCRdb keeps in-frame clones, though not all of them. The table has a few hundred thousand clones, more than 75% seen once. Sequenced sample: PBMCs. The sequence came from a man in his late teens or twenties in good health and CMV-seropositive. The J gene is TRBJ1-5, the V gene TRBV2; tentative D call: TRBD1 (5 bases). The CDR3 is CASSGLLGGNQPQHF. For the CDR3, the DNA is TGTGCCAGCAGTGGGCTTCTAGGGGGCAATCAGCCCCAGCATTTT. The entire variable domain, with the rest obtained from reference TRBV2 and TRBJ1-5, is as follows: EPEVTQTPSHQVTQMGQEVILRCVPISNHLYFYWYRQILGQKVEFLVSFYNNEISEKSEIFDDQFSVERPDGSNFTLKIRSTKLEDSAMYFCASSGLLGGNQPQHFGDGTRLSIL.